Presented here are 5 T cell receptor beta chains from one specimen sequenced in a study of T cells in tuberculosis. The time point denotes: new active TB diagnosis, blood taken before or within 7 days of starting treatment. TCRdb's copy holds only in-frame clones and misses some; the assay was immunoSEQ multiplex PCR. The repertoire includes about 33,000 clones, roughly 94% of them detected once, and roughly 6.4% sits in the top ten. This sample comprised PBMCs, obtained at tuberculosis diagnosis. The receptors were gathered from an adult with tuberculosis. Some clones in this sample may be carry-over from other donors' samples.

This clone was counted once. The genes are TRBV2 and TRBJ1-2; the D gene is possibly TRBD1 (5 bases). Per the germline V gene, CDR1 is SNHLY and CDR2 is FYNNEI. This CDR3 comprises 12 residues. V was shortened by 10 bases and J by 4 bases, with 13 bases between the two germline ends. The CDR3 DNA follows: TGTGCCATACCCAGGGCGCCCTATGGCTACACCTTC. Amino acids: CAIPRAPYGYTF.

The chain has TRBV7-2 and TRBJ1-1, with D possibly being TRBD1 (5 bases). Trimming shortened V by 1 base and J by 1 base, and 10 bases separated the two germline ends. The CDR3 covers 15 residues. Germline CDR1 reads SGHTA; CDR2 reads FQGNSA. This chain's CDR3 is CASSLVGQGNTEAFF. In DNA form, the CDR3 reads TGTGCCAGCAGCTTAGTAGGCCAGGGGAACACTGAAGCTTTCTTT.

The CDR3 protein is CASSLDQGGSRSYNEQFF. The DNA for the CDR3 is TGTGCCAGCAGCTTAGACCAAGGCGGCAGTAGGTCCTACAATGAGCAGTTCTTC. The V and J genes are TRBV11-3 and TRBJ2-1; D gene ambiguous. V lost 0 bases to trimming and J lost 1 base, with 16 bases between them. The CDR3 covers 18 residues. Germline CDR1 and CDR2: SGHNT and YENEEA.

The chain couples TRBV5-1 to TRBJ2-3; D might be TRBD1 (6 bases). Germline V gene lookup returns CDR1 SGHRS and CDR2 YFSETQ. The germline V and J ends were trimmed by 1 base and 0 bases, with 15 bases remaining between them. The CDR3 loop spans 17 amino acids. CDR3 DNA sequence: TGCGCCAGCAGCTTGCAAACAACAGGGATTAGCACAGATACGCAGTATTTT. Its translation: CASSLQTTGISTDTQYF.

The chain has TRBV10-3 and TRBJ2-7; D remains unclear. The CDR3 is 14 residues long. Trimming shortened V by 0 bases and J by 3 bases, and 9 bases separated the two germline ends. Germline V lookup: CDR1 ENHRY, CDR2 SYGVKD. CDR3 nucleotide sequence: TGTGCCATCAGTGAGTCGAGGCAGAACTACGAGCAGTACTTC. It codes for CAISESRQNYEQYF.